The 21 T cell receptor beta chains below all came from one sample that was sequenced in a study of read filtering for tumor transcriptome and immune sequencing. Molecular barcoded adaptors covering alpha/delta and beta/gamma chains were used on 400 to 450 ng RNA. TCRdb re-analysed the reads in MiXCR, keeping a single row per CDR3 protein. The top ten clones hold about a tenth of a sample with more than 55,000 distinct CDR3 sequences, around a fifth of them seen once. The specimen sequenced was a population of CD138-negative cells sorted from bone marrow. The receptors derive from a donor at least 40 years old with multiple myeloma.

This clonotype was detected ten times or more. V usage is TRBV29-1 and J usage is TRBJ2-1, with a weak D call TRBD2 (5 bases). The germline CDR1 and CDR2 sequences are SQVTM and ANQGSEA. The germline V and J ends were trimmed by 2 bases and 1 base, with 12 bases remaining between them. CDR3 size: 15 residues. The CDR3 is CSVEYWRVSYNEQFF. As DNA, the CDR3 is TGCAGCGTTGAATACTGGCGGGTGTCCTACAATGAGCAGTTCTTC.

This clonotype was observed many times. This sequence joins TRBV23-1 and TRBJ2-4; D unclear. TRBV23-1 falls under the ORF class, with uncertain function. The CDR3 has 18 residues. V was clipped by 0 bases and J by 0 bases, with 15 bases between them. The CDR3 nucleotides read TGCGCCAGCAGTCAATCGAATAAGAGTGTGCAAGCCAAAAACATTCAGTACTTC. This codes for CASSQSNKSVQAKNIQYF.

About this clonotype itself: A far more abundant clone sits one base away, making this likely a read error. This chain uses TRBV7-9 with TRBJ1-1; D is unclear. CDR1 and CDR2 (germline): SEHNR, FQNEAQ (reference sequence). The CDR3 spans 16 residues. V shed 5 bases and J shed 0 bases, with 16 bases lying between them. CDR3 sequence: CASSPTLRAMNTEAFF. CDR3 nucleotide sequence: TGTGCCAGCAGCCCCACCCTGCGGGCGATGAACACTGAAGCTTTCTTT.

This clonotype was seen a handful of times. The chain employs TRBV20-1 and TRBJ1-1, with 7 bases identical to TRBD1. This CDR3 region has 15 residues. Germline CDR1 and CDR2: DFQATT and SNEGSKA (reference sequence). After removal of 5 bases from V and 0 bases from J, the junction contained 9 bases not matched to a gene. CDR3 sequence: CSARPQTGMNTEAFF. In nucleotides, the CDR3 is TGCAGTGCTCGACCTCAGACAGGGATGAACACTGAAGCTTTCTTT.

The genes are TRBV10-2 and TRBJ1-5, with a weak D call TRBD1 (5 bases). V was trimmed by 2 bases and J by 1 base, leaving 15 bases between them. Germline assignment: CDR1 WSHSY and CDR2 SAAADI. The CDR3 runs 17 residues. DNA of the CDR3: TGCGCCAGCAGTGAGGGGACGCGGGAGAAAAGCAATCAGCCCCAGCATTTT. It codes for CASSEGTREKSNQPQHF.

This clonotype was observed at least ten times. The chain is built from TRBV7-2 and TRBJ2-1, with unresolved D. The CDR3 runs 12 residues. With 8 bases removed from V and 1 base from J, the gap between germline ends came to 6 bases. Germline CDR1 and CDR2: SGHTA and FQGNSA. The CDR3 DNA is TGTGCCAGCGCGCTTTCCTACAATGAGCAGTTCTTC. Residues: CASALSYNEQFF.

On this clonotype itself: A much larger clone is a single base away; this may be a read error. This chain connects TRBV30 to TRBJ2-5; 8 bases line up with TRBD1. The CDR3 totals 14 residues. V gave up 5 bases and J gave up 2 bases; unmatched junction bases: 7. Germline lookup yields CDR1 GTSNPN and CDR2 SVGIG (reference sequence). CDR3 bases: TGTGCCTGGGCTCCGGGACAGGTACAAGAGACCCAGTACTTC. Translated, it gives CAWAPGQVQETQYF.

This clonotype was seen more than once but under ten times. This could be a read error, since a much larger clone is one nucleotide away. It is likely a read error, because the conserved phenylalanine at the end of the CDR3 is missing. The CDR3 DNA sequence: TGTGCCAGCAGCTTAGGAGCGGGAGAAGCGCGGACCGGGGAGCTGTTTTCT. Its translation: CASSLGAGEARTGELFS. The rearrangement joins TRBV11-2 to TRBJ2-2; 8 bases line up with TRBD2. Germline V CDR1 and CDR2: SGHAT, FQNNGV. The CDR3 runs 17 residues. V lost 1 base to trimming and J lost 5 bases; unmatched junction nucleotides: 9.

This clonotype showed up many times. The V and J genes are TRBV20-1 and TRBJ2-7; weak D call: TRBD1 (6 bases). V was trimmed by 3 bases and J by 7 bases, leaving 10 bases between them. CDR1 and CDR2 (germline): DFQATT, SNEGSKA (reference sequence). CDR3 size: 11 residues. CDR3 bases: TGCAGTGCTAGTAGGGGGATGGAGCAGTACTTC. Translating gives CSASRGMEQYF.

This clonotype was found many times. The chain combines TRBV10-2 with TRBJ1-1; D remains ambiguous. CDR1 and CDR2 from the germline V gene are WSHSY and SAAADI. V was shortened by 7 bases and J by 0 bases, with 15 bases between the two germline ends. The CDR3 is 15 residues long. The CDR3 coding sequence is TGCGCCAGCACAAACCTCCGAGGGATGAACACTGAAGCTTTCTTT. Translation gives CASTNLRGMNTEAFF.

This clonotype was picked up one time. A much larger clone is a single base away; this may be a read error. The genes are TRBV5-1 and TRBJ2-1; 8 bases align to TRBD2. Per germline, CDR1 SGHRS and CDR2 YFSETQ. This CDR3 spans 15 amino acids. DNA for the CDR3: TGCGCCAGCGGCTTAGAGGGACTAGGGAACAATGAGCAGTTCTTC. Translated: CASGLEGLGNNEQFF.

The chain links TRBV7-9 to TRBJ2-3; D not resolved. V lost 4 bases and J lost 2, with 10 bases in between. There are 14 residues in the CDR3. Germline-derived CDR1 and CDR2 are SEHNR and FQNEAQ (reference sequence). As DNA, the CDR3 is TGTGCCAGCAGCTCCGGACGTTTCACAGATACGCAGTATTTT. This gives the protein CASSSGRFTDTQYF. The full variable domain, completed using reference TRBV7-9 and TRBJ2-3, is DTGVSQNPRHKITKRGQNVTFRCDPISEHNRLYWYRQTLGQGPEFLTYFQNEAQLEKSRLLSDRFSAERPKGSFSTLEIQRTEQGDSAMYLCASSSGRFTDTQYFGPGTRLTVL.

This clonotype was observed at least ten times. This chain links TRBV12-3 or TRBV12-4 with TRBJ2-3; 8 nucleotides agree with TRBD1. Unmatched junction bases numbered 17, after V lost 5 bases and J lost 1 base. The CDR3 spans 19 residues. The CDR3 sequence is CASSDQTPGTGKRTDTQYF. The CDR3 coding sequence is TGTGCCAGCAGTGACCAAACCCCCGGGACAGGAAAACGCACAGATACGCAGTATTTT.

The rearrangement links TRBV2 to TRBJ2-5, with a tentative D call TRBD1 (5 bases). Germline assignment: CDR1 SNHLY and CDR2 FYNNEI. The CDR3 is made up of 13 amino acids. V was cut by 5 bases and J by 3 bases, with 10 bases left in between. The CDR3 nucleotides are TGTGCCAGCAGTACGGACACCGAAGAGACCCAGTACTTC. As protein: CASSTDTEETQYF.

This rearrangement joins TRBV5-1 to TRBJ2-1, with D perhaps matching TRBD2 (6 bases). There are 15 residues in the CDR3. Germline V gene data show CDR1 as SGHRS and CDR2 as YFSETQ. The V end lost 0 bases, the J end lost 2 bases, and 9 bases lay between the germline ends. CDR3 region: CASSLVGSPYNEQFF. CDR3 in DNA: TGCGCCAGCAGCTTGGTCGGGAGTCCCTACAATGAGCAGTTCTTC.

This clonotype was observed at least ten times. The rearrangement uses TRBV7-8 and TRBJ1-2; 7 nucleotides align to TRBD1. Germline assignment: CDR1 SGHVS and CDR2 FQNEAQ. The CDR3 is 14 amino acids. Losses at the gene ends were 1 base for V and 3 bases for J; bases not matched to a gene: 2. CDR3 amino acids: CASSLDGTDYGYTF. The CDR3 DNA is TGTGCCAGCAGCTTAGATGGGACAGACTATGGCTACACCTTC.

Within the sample, this clonotype is medium-sized (0.01 to 0.1%). V gene TRBV20-1 combines with J gene TRBJ2-1; 13 bases agree with TRBD2. The CDR3 length is 15 residues. Trimming took 4 bases from V and 2 from J; bases not matched to a gene: 2. Germline V gene lookup returns CDR1 DFQATT and CDR2 SNEGSKA (reference sequence). CDR3 coding DNA: TGCAGTGCTACAGGACTAGCGGGAGCCTACAATGAGCAGTTCTTC. Its translation is CSATGLAGAYNEQFF.

This clonotype was counted at least ten times. The V gene is TRBV9, the J gene TRBJ2-3, with TRBD2 matching 9 bases. Germline CDR1 reads SGDLS; CDR2 reads YYNGEE. With V trimmed by 0 bases and J by 3 bases, 5 bases remained unmatched. The CDR3 covers 16 residues. In DNA form, the CDR3 reads TGTGCCAGCAGCGTAGTGTTAGCGGGAGCGACAGATACGCAGTATTTT. This encodes CASSVVLAGATDTQYF.

In this sample, this clonotype turned up a few times. The genes are TRBV29-1 and TRBJ1-2; the D gene is possibly TRBD1 (6 bases). CDR1 and CDR2 from the germline V gene are SQVTM and ANQGSEA. The CDR3 length is 13 residues. Trimming stripped 4 bases from V and 4 bases from J, with 13 bases between. The CDR3 DNA reads as TGCAGCGTTGTCGCTAGAGGGGGCTATGGCTACACCTTC. It specifies CSVVARGGYGYTF.

This clonotype appeared many times. CDR3: CSASEREGLETQYF. The CDR3 region has the DNA TGCAGTGCTTCAGAGCGGGAGGGCCTGGAGACCCAGTACTTC. V usage is TRBV20-1 and J usage is TRBJ2-5; TRBD2 matches 10 bases. The V segment lost 5 bases and the J segment 5 bases; nucleotides outside the gene matches: 8. The CDR3 extends over 14 amino acids. Germline values: CDR1 DFQATT, CDR2 SNEGSKA (reference sequence).

This clonotype was recorded many times. The V and J genes are TRBV7-9 and TRBJ2-7, with TRBD1 identical over 7 bases. CDR3 size: 14 residues. The V segment lost 0 bases and the J segment 2 bases; nucleotides outside the gene matches: 1. Germline CDR1 and CDR2: SEHNR and FQNEAQ (reference sequence). CDR3 residues: CASSLAQGTYEQYF. CDR3 bases: TGTGCCAGCAGCTTAGCACAGGGGACCTACGAGCAGTACTTC.